These T cell receptor beta chains were read from a single sample in a study of Ad26.COV2.S vaccination and SARS-CoV-2 variants. Profiled with immunoSEQ multiplex PCR; TCRdb holds only in-frame clones, not every one. The table lists about 320,000 clones, around four fifths of them singletons, with 2% to 2.5% in the top ten. Specimen: peripheral blood, collected in a trial of Ad26.COV2.S vaccine versus placebo. The source is a person between 18 and 65 years old who received the Ad26.COV2.S COVID-19 vaccine or a placebo. Both conserved end residues are part of each CDR3. A D gene is named only where the DNA matches it firmly. A clone size is listed for some rows: how often the clone was seen (once, few, many), or a class if it is expanded.

d_call	cdr3_length	clone_size	v_call	j_call	cdr3_aa	cdr3_nt
.	12	.	TRBV28	TRBJ1-2	CASGTSGSGYTF	TGTGCCAGCGGGACCTCAGGGAGTGGCTACACCTTC
.	17	.	TRBV19	TRBJ2-2	CASSIEGGAVNTGELFF	TGTGCCAGTAGTATTGAGGGGGGCGCGGTAAACACCGGGGAGCTGTTTTTT
TRBD1	15	.	TRBV27	TRBJ1-4	CASRISGTGNEKLFF	TGTGCCAGCAGGATATCCGGGACAGGGAATGAAAAACTGTTTTTT
.	15	.	TRBV6-6	TRBJ1-2	CASSYPEQGNYGYTF	TGTGCCAGCAGTTACCCAGAACAGGGTAACTATGGCTACACCTTC
TRBD1	16	.	TRBV28	TRBJ1-2	CASSSTSGTGGNGYTF	TGTGCCAGCAGTTCCACCTCCGGGACAGGGGGCAACGGCTACACCTTC
.	15	.	TRBV3-1/TRBV3-2	TRBJ2-3	CASTTNPSSTDTQYF	TGTGCCAGCACCACAAACCCCTCGAGCACAGATACGCAGTATTTT
.	14	once	TRBV21-1	TRBJ1-6	CASSTTGGNSPLHF	TGTGCCAGCAGCACGACAGGGGGTAATTCACCCCTCCACTTT
.	15	.	TRBV19	TRBJ2-6	CASSILGPGANVLTF	TGTGCCAGTAGTATATTGGGGCCCGGGGCCAACGTCCTGACTTTC
.	14	.	TRBV5-1	TRBJ1-6	CASSLEAGNSPLHF	TGCGCCAGCAGCTTAGAGGCCGGGAATTCACCCCTCCACTTT
.	14	.	TRBV7-8	TRBJ2-1	CASSFFGSSNEQFF	TGTGCCAGCAGCTTTTTCGGCTCCTCCAATGAGCAGTTCTTC
TRBD1	15	.	TRBV6-6	TRBJ2-4	CASRGDREHKNIQYF	TGTGCCAGCCGGGGGGACAGGGAACACAAAAACATTCAGTACTTC
TRBD1	17	.	TRBV9	TRBJ1-2	CASSAGTGNYNNYGYTF	TGTGCCAGCAGCGCCGGGACAGGGAACTATAATAACTATGGCTACACCTTC
TRBD1	15	.	TRBV3-1/TRBV3-2	TRBJ1-6	CASRQGSSNNSPLHF	TGTGCCAGCAGACAGGGGTCCTCCAATAATTCACCCCTCCACTTT
.	12	.	TRBV2	TRBJ1-1	CATHPSQGEAFF	TGTGCCACACATCCCTCACAGGGTGAAGCTTTCTTT
TRBD1	16	once	TRBV19	TRBJ1-4	CASSALGTGLREKLFF	TGTGCCAGTAGTGCCCTCGGGACAGGGTTAAGGGAAAAACTGTTTTTT
TRBD1	15	.	TRBV5-1	TRBJ1-2	CASSLVADRIYGYTF	TGCGCCAGCAGCTTGGTTGCGGACAGGATCTATGGCTACACCTTC
.	15	.	TRBV5-8	TRBJ1-5	CASSLTGAPDQPQHF	TGTGCCAGCAGCTTGACGGGGGCACCCGATCAGCCCCAGCATTTT
.	16	.	TRBV3-1/TRBV3-2	TRBJ2-7	CASSQDWRLPTYEQYF	TGTGCCAGCAGCCAAGATTGGAGACTCCCCACCTACGAGCAGTACTTC
.	14	.	TRBV7-2	TRBJ1-5	CASGTPGGTQPQHF	TGTGCCAGTGGGACCCCGGGGGGTACTCAGCCCCAGCATTTT
.	13	.	TRBV19	TRBJ1-4	CASSNNLNEKLFF	TGTGCCAGTAGCAACAACCTAAATGAAAAACTGTTTTTT
.	14	few	TRBV5-4	TRBJ1-1	CASSLDRENTEAFF	TGTGCCAGCAGCTTGGACAGGGAGAACACTGAAGCTTTCTTT
TRBD2	19	.	TRBV9	TRBJ2-7	CASSTPGGLAGPASYEQYF	TGTGCCAGCAGCACCCCCGGGGGGCTAGCGGGCCCCGCATCCTACGAGCAGTACTTC
TRBD1	16	.	TRBV24-1	TRBJ2-2	CATSQPGQGITGELFF	TGTGCCACCAGCCAACCGGGACAGGGGATCACCGGGGAGCTGTTTTTT
.	14	.	TRBV7-9	TRBJ1-2	CASSLVGRVYGYTF	TGTGCCAGCAGCTTAGTCGGCAGAGTCTATGGCTACACCTTC
.	16	.	TRBV9	TRBJ2-3	CASSVGPDPSTDTQYF	TGTGCCAGCAGCGTAGGCCCGGACCCCTCAACAGATACGCAGTATTTT
TRBD1	15	.	TRBV15	TRBJ1-5	CATSARTGGNQPQHF	TGTGCCACCAGCGCACGGACAGGGGGCAATCAGCCCCAGCATTTT
.	16	.	TRBV9	TRBJ2-3	CASSVGPGLSTDTQYF	TGTGCCAGCAGCGTAGGGCCTGGCTTGAGCACAGATACGCAGTATTTT
.	15	.	TRBV7-8	TRBJ1-6	CASSLDRAGPAPLHF	TGTGCCAGCAGCTTAGACAGGGCGGGTCCTGCACCCCTCCACTTT
TRBD1	14	few	TRBV2	TRBJ2-7	CASSEWDRAYEQYF	TGTGCCAGCAGTGAATGGGACAGGGCCTACGAGCAGTACTTC
.	15	.	TRBV5-5	TRBJ1-2	CASSLYVGTNYGYTF	TGTGCCAGCAGCTTGTATGTAGGGACTAACTATGGCTACACCTTC
.	16	.	TRBV5-6	TRBJ2-2	CASSLTLSGPTGELFF	TGTGCCAGCAGCTTGACTTTGAGCGGTCCCACCGGGGAGCTGTTTTTT
.	15	.	TRBV27	TRBJ1-1	CASSFDSRMTTEAFF	TGTGCCAGCAGTTTCGACTCGCGAATGACCACTGAAGCTTTCTTT
.	12	.	TRBV29-1	TRBJ1-6	CSVGGDNSPLHF	TGCAGCGTTGGAGGGGACAATTCACCCCTCCACTTT
TRBD1	15	.	TRBV5-1	TRBJ1-6	CASSWDRENNSPLHF	TGCGCCAGCAGCTGGGACAGGGAAAATAATTCACCCCTCCACTTT
.	15	.	TRBV19	TRBJ2-2	CASRQDLFYTGELFF	TGTGCCAGTAGACAAGATCTCTTCTACACCGGGGAGCTGTTTTTT
TRBD1	14	.	TRBV5-4	TRBJ2-3	CASRGQGDTDTQYF	TGTGCCAGCAGGGGACAGGGGGACACAGATACGCAGTATTTT
.	14	.	TRBV5-4	TRBJ2-5	CASSLDSLQETQYF	TGTGCCAGCAGCTTGGACAGCCTCCAAGAGACCCAGTACTTC
TRBD2	15	once	TRBV18	TRBJ2-7	CASSPPGLTSYEQYF	TGTGCCAGCTCACCTCCGGGACTAACTTCCTACGAGCAGTACTTC
.	15	few	TRBV7-8	TRBJ1-5	CASSLGDSSNQPQHF	TGTGCCAGCAGCTTAGGAGACAGCAGCAATCAGCCCCAGCATTTT
.	14	.	TRBV11-3	TRBJ2-3	CASSRGGNTDTQYF	TGTGCCAGCAGCAGAGGAGGAAACACAGATACGCAGTATTTT
.	14	.	TRBV6-5	TRBJ1-2	CASSYSQGTYGYTF	TGTGCCAGCAGTTATAGTCAGGGAACCTATGGCTACACCTTC